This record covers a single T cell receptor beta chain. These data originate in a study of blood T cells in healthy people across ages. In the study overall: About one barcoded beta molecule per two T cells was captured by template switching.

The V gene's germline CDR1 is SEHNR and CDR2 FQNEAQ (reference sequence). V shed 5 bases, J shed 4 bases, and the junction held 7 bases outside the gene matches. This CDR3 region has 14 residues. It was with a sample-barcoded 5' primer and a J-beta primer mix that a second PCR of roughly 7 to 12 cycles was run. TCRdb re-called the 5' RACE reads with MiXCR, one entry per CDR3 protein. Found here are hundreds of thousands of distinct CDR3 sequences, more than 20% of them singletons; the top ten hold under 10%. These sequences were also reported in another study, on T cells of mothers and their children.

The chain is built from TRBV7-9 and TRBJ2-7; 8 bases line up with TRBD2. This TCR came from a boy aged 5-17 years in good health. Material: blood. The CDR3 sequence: CASSKIAGPYEQYF. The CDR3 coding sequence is TGTGCCAGCAGCAAGATAGCGGGACCTTACGAGCAGTACTTC.